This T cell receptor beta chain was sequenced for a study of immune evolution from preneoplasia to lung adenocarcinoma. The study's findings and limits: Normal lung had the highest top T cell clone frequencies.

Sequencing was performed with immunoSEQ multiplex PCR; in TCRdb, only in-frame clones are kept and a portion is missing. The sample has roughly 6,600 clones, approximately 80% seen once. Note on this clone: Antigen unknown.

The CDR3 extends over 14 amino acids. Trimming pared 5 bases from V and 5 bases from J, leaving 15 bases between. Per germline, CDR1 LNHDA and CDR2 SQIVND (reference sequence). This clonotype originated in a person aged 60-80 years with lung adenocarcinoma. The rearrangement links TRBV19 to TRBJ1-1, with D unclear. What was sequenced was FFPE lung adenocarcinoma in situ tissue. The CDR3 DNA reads TGTGCCAGTAGTTCTCCTCGGTTGTTAACTGAAGCTTTCTTT. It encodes CASSSPRLLTEAFF.